The 27 T cell receptor beta chains listed next were all sequenced from one sample in a study of beta chain features in type 1 diabetes. Overall study findings and caveats: In all four CD4+ subsets, TCRB CDR3 length was significantly, moderately reduced in type 1 diabetes.

No antigens are known for them. The isolated RNA, all of it, was reverse transcribed, so expressed TCRB transcripts were what got sequenced. Method: immunoSEQ multiplex PCR; TCRdb's copy keeps in-frame clones and lacks some. Of over 650,000 clones detected, about an eighth appear once; the ten largest clones hold less than 0.04%. Sequences were obtained from naive CD4+ T cells from blood. The receptor source for this set is a man between 18 and 35 years old with type 1 diabetes.

This chain uses TRBV4-2 with TRBJ2-1, with 12 bases that match TRBD2. The germline V gene has CDR1 LGHNA and CDR2 YNFKEQ. This CDR3 spans 16 amino acids. Trimming cost V 1 base and J 8 bases; bases outside gene matches: 6. CDR3 nucleotides: TGTGCCAGCAGCCAAGGTCTAGCGGGGGGGCCCTATGAGCAGTTCTTC. Residues: CASSQGLAGGPYEQFF.

This clone was picked up a small number of times. The V call is TRBV25-1, the J call TRBJ2-1, with D unresolved. CDR3 length: 15 amino acids. The germline V gene encodes CDR1 MGHDK and CDR2 SYGVNS. With 3 bases removed from V and 9 bases from J, the gap between germline ends came to 18 bases. The CDR3 loop reads CASSDPLRPKREQFF. The CDR3 nucleotides read TGTGCCAGCAGTGATCCGTTGCGTCCCAAGCGTGAGCAGTTCTTC.

This clone was found a few times. The chain couples TRBV5-6 to TRBJ2-1, with a possible D match to TRBD2 (5 bases). Trimming stripped 3 bases from V and 0 bases from J, with 16 bases between. This CDR3 comprises 17 residues. CDR1 SGHDT and CDR2 YYEEEE come from the germline V gene. For the CDR3, the DNA is TGTGCCAGCAGCTCGTCCCGAGGACGGGGCTCCTACAATGAGCAGTTCTTC. Translating it yields CASSSSRGRGSYNEQFF. The entire variable domain, with the rest obtained from reference TRBV5-6 and TRBJ2-1, is as follows: DAGVTQSPTHLIKTRGQQVTLRCSPKSGHDTVSWYQQALGQGPQFIFQYYEEEERQRGNFPDRFSGHQFPNYSSELNVNALLLGDSALYLCASSSSRGRGSYNEQFFGPGTRLTVL.

The chain joins TRBV5-1 to TRBJ1-5; 9 bases fit TRBD1. Germline CDR1 is SGHRS and CDR2 is YFSETQ. This CDR3 has 15 amino acids. Losses at the gene ends were 2 bases for V and 4 bases for J; bases not matched to a gene: 4. The CDR3 DNA follows: TGCGCCAGCAGCTTAACAGGGGGCGCGAATCAGCCCCAGCATTTT. This translates into CASSLTGGANQPQHF.

J is TRBJ2-3 and V is TRBV29-1; 8 bases match TRBD2. The junction had 8 bases not matched to a gene; V was cut back by 7 bases and J by 2 bases. Germline loops: CDR1 SQVTM, CDR2 ANQGSEA. The CDR3 runs to 14 residues. CDR3 sequence (DNA): TGCAGCGCAGTGGGACTAGAAAACACAGATACGCAGTATTTT. Protein: CSAVGLENTDTQYF.

The V call is TRBV7-2, the J call TRBJ2-7, with 11 bases fitting TRBD2. There are 15 residues in the CDR3. J gave up 2 bases and V 4 bases, and 4 bases lay outside the gene matches. Germline CDR1 and CDR2: SGHTA and FQGNSA. As DNA, the CDR3 is TGTGCCAGCAGCTGGACTAGCGGGTTTACCTACGAGCAGTACTTC. Translated: CASSWTSGFTYEQYF.

This clone was counted a few times. The V call is TRBV6-1, the J call TRBJ2-7; TRBD1 aligns across 7 bases. The germline V gene encodes CDR1 MNHNS and CDR2 SASEGT. The CDR3 length is 13 residues. V shed 1 base and J 6 bases; nucleotides not matched to a gene: 3. The CDR3 DNA follows: TGTGCCAGCAGTGAAGTACAGGGGCGCGAGCAGTACTTC. This translates into CASSEVQGREQYF.

This clone was picked up a small number of times. This rearrangement joins TRBV10-3 to TRBJ2-1; TRBD2 agrees at 11 bases. CDR1 and CDR2 from the germline V gene are ENHRY and SYGVKD. This CDR3 region has 15 residues. Losses at the gene ends were 7 bases for V and 6 bases for J; bases not matched to a gene: 8. The CDR3 DNA reads TGTGCCATCAATTTAGCGGGGGGGCCGGGCAATGAGCAGTTCTTC. Amino acids: CAINLAGGPGNEQFF.

The rearrangement uses TRBV5-1 and TRBJ2-1; D is uncertain. The CDR3 has 15 amino acids. V lost 0 bases and J lost 10, with 17 bases in between. The germline CDR1 and CDR2 sequences are SGHRS and YFSETQ. This CDR3 reads CASSLGASPGEEQFF. The CDR3 DNA sequence: TGCGCCAGCAGCTTGGGTGCGAGCCCGGGCGAGGAGCAGTTCTTC.

In its sample, this clone was seen a few times. The rearrangement uses TRBV28 and TRBJ2-3; D is possibly TRBD1 (5 bases). From germline, CDR1 is MDHEN and CDR2 SYDVKM. CDR3 length equals 14 residues. Trimming removed 4 bases at V and 6 bases at J, with 14 bases between. The CDR3 is CASSSQGLLDTQYF. Here the CDR3 DNA reads TGTGCCAGCAGTTCCCAGGGTTTGTTGGATACGCAGTATTTT.

This chain joins TRBV30 and TRBJ1-1, with D maybe TRBD1 (5 bases). From germline, CDR1 is GTSNPN and CDR2 SVGIG (reference sequence). This CDR3 has 12 residues. Trimming left V 4 bases short and J 3 bases short, with 9 bases between. The chain's CDR3 is CAWIDSYTEAFF. The CDR3 bases are TGTGCCTGGATTGACAGCTACACTGAAGCTTTCTTT.

This clone was observed a handful of times. The chain uses TRBV30 and TRBJ2-1; D gene ambiguous. V gave up 4 bases and J gave up 10 bases, with 11 bases separating them. This CDR3 is 11 amino acids long. Looked up from germline, CDR1 is GTSNPN and CDR2 is SVGIG (reference sequence). This chain's CDR3 is CAWNRGPEQFF. The DNA of the CDR3 is TGTGCCTGGAATCGCGGACCCGAGCAGTTCTTC.

The genes are TRBV5-1 and TRBJ1-2; no clear D gene. This CDR3 has 15 amino acids. CDR1 is SGHRS, CDR2 YFSETQ, per germline. V was shortened by 0 bases and J by 5 bases, with 14 bases between the two germline ends. The CDR3 sequence: CASSLDPSPPYGYTF. As DNA, the CDR3 is TGCGCCAGCAGCTTGGACCCATCACCGCCTTATGGCTACACCTTC.

This clone was seen once. This chain links TRBV11-2 with TRBJ2-1, with 8 bases identical to TRBD2. V was pared by 2 bases and J by 7 bases, with 13 bases of the junction left unmatched. Germline-derived CDR1 and CDR2 are SGHAT and FQNNGV. The CDR3 loop spans 17 amino acids. Here the CDR3 reads CASSLLAIIAGTNEQFF. In DNA, the CDR3 is TGTGCCAGCAGCTTACTAGCCATTATAGCGGGGACTAATGAGCAGTTCTTC.

This clone has only a few counts. This chain connects TRBV9 to TRBJ2-2; 9 bases agree with TRBD2. J was trimmed by 4 bases and V by 4 bases; bases with no gene match: 2. Germline V lookup: CDR1 SGDLS, CDR2 YYNGEE. The CDR3 runs 14 residues. The CDR3 loop is CASSFSGSTGELFF. The CDR3 DNA sequence: TGTGCCAGCAGCTTTAGCGGGAGCACCGGGGAGCTGTTTTTT.

This rearrangement joins TRBV5-1 to TRBJ1-6, with 7 positions matching TRBD1. The trim removed 7 bases at V and 10 bases at J, leaving 14 bases unmatched. Per germline, CDR1 SGHRS and CDR2 YFSETQ. The CDR3 spans 15 residues. The CDR3 DNA reads TGCGCCAGCGCTGGAGAGACAGGGCGAGGGTCACCCCTCCACTTT. Translating it yields CASAGETGRGSPLHF.

The chain has TRBV30 and TRBJ2-2; no firm D call. The CDR3 loop spans 15 amino acids. Germline V lookup: CDR1 GTSNPN, CDR2 SVGIG (reference sequence). The V end lost 3 bases, the J end lost 0 bases, and 11 bases lay between the germline ends. The CDR3 region has the DNA TGTGCCTGGAGAGAGGATTTCTCGAACACCGGGGAGCTGTTTTTT. Translation gives CAWREDFSNTGELFF.

The genes are TRBV7-2 and TRBJ2-2, with D perhaps TRBD2 (5 bases). Germline CDR1 is SGHTA and CDR2 is FQGNSA. Between the trimmed V and J ends, which lost 4 bases and 2 bases, there was a span of 11 bases. This CDR3 contains 15 residues. The CDR3: CASSSTGVNTGELFF. The CDR3 nucleotides read TGTGCCAGCAGCTCAACCGGGGTTAACACCGGGGAGCTGTTTTTT. Full variable domain (outside the CDR3, taken from reference TRBV7-2 and TRBJ2-2): GAGVSQSPSNKVTEKGKDVELRCDPISGHTALYWYRQSLGQGLEFLIYFQGNSAPDKSGLPSDRFSAERTGGSVSTLTIQRTQQEDSAVYLCASSSTGVNTGELFFGEGSRLTVL.

This clone was seen a handful of times. The chain recombines TRBV7-9 with TRBJ2-5; D is uncertain. The CDR3 spans 14 residues. V was trimmed by 5 bases and J by 4 bases, leaving 14 bases between them. CDR1 and CDR2 from the germline V gene are SEHNR and FQNEAQ (reference sequence). CDR3: CASSPRTLGETQYF. DNA of the CDR3: TGTGCCAGCAGCCCCCGGACCCTGGGAGAGACCCAGTACTTC.

This clone was observed a few times. The chain employs TRBV4-1 and TRBJ2-7; 7 bases fit TRBD2. V was clipped by 1 base and J by 2 bases; unmatched bases: 8. The CDR3 contains 16 residues. Germline V lookup: CDR1 MGHRA, CDR2 YSYEKL. The CDR3 region has the DNA TGCGCCAGCAGCCAAGTATTGGGGAGGGGTACCTACGAGCAGTACTTC. Translated, it gives CASSQVLGRGTYEQYF.

The rearrangement links TRBV19 to TRBJ2-1; 9 positions match TRBD1. With V trimmed by 5 bases and J by 15 bases, 11 bases remained unmatched. Germline V gives CDR1 LNHDA, CDR2 SQIVND (reference sequence). The CDR3 spans 13 residues. The CDR3 is CASSASRDRERFF. The CDR3 DNA sequence: TGTGCCAGTAGTGCCAGCCGGGACAGGGAACGGTTCTTC.

Concerning this clone: The same CDR3 is also encoded by other DNA sequences in this sample. The rearrangement links TRBV5-4 to TRBJ1-5, with D perhaps TRBD1 (6 bases). This CDR3 region has 13 residues. V dropped 0 bases and J dropped 6 bases, with 7 bases sitting between them. The germline V gene has CDR1 SGHNT and CDR2 YYREEE (reference sequence). The CDR3 reads CASSLGGAQPQHF. CDR3 bases: TGTGCCAGCAGCTTGGGGGGGGCTCAGCCCCAGCATTTT.

V usage is TRBV4-3 and J usage is TRBJ2-5, with D perhaps TRBD1 (5 bases). The CDR3 totals 16 residues. Germline lookup yields CDR1 LGHNA and CDR2 YSLEER. V lost 0 bases and J 4 bases, leaving 15 bases between the germline ends. CDR3 in amino acids: CASSQDPSGWGETQYF. DNA of the CDR3: TGCGCCAGCAGCCAAGATCCGTCAGGGTGGGGAGAGACCCAGTACTTC.

This clone was seen only a few times. This chain uses TRBV28 with TRBJ2-5; 8 nucleotides align to TRBD1. The J call may be incorrect, as the DNA end agrees better with TRBJ2-7. This CDR3 has 14 residues. From germline, CDR1 is MDHEN and CDR2 SYDVKM. The CDR3 here is CASLSGQAEYEQYF. CDR3 bases: TGTGCCAGCCTCTCGGGACAGGCCGAATACGAGCAGTACTTC.

The CDR3 loop reads CASSLRTGGVGELFF. CDR3 bases: TGCGCCAGCAGCCTTAGGACAGGGGGCGTCGGGGAGCTGTTTTTT. The chain couples TRBV5-1 to TRBJ2-2, with 11 bases aligning to TRBD1. The CDR3 totals 15 residues. V lost 4 bases, J lost 7 bases, and 6 bases stayed unmatched. Germline V gene data show CDR1 as SGHRS and CDR2 as YFSETQ.

This clone was seen only a few times. The chain is built from TRBV7-9 and TRBJ2-2; no clear D gene. This CDR3 region has 10 residues. Trimming pared 8 bases from V and 5 bases from J, leaving 3 bases between. Germline values: CDR1 SEHNR, CDR2 FQNEAQ (reference sequence). The CDR3 loop is CASPTGELFF. The CDR3 nucleotides are TGTGCCAGCCCGACCGGGGAGCTGTTTTTT.

This clone occurred a few times. The chain joins TRBV29-1 to TRBJ1-1; no clear D gene. This CDR3 is 12 amino acids long. The V gene's germline CDR1 is SQVTM and CDR2 ANQGSEA. Trimming shortened V by 7 bases and J by 6 bases, and 15 bases separated the two germline ends. CDR3 sequence: CSALLSEAEAFF. The CDR3 DNA is TGCAGCGCTCTCTTGAGCGAAGCTGAAGCTTTCTTT. Full variable domain (remainder filled in from reference TRBV29-1 and TRBJ1-1): SAVISQKPSRDICQRGTSLTIQCQVDSQVTMMFWYRQQPGQSLTLIATANQGSEATYESGFVIDKFPISRPNLTFSTLTVSNMSPEDSSIYLCSALLSEAEAFFGQGTRLTVV.